This T cell receptor beta chain appears in the sequencing data of a study of shared clonotypes between healthy human individuals. Findings and limits, study-wide: Roughly 5% was the fraction of naive CD4 clonotypes found shared across several donors.

Concerning this clone: The antigen remains undetermined. The same CDR3 arises from other DNA sequences in this sample as well.

The protocol was immunoSEQ multiplex PCR, while the TCRdb copy is restricted to in-frame clones and leaves out a portion. The sample consists of around 610,000 clones, 95% to 96% of them appearing once. The naive CD8 fraction comprised CD45RO-negative cells positively selected for CCR7 and excluded terminally differentiated effector memory CD45RA+ cells. CDR1 is SGHNT, CDR2 YYREEE, per germline (reference sequence). This CDR3 is 13 amino acids long. V was pared by 2 bases and J by 2 bases, with 8 bases between. This clonotype was obtained from a woman aged 30 to 39 in good health. The specimen sequenced was naive CD8+ T cells sorted from blood. The gene calls are TRBV5-4 and TRBJ2-7; the D gene could be TRBD1 or TRBD2 (5 bases each). CDR3 residues: CASSFRGAYEQYF. In nucleotides, the CDR3 is TGTGCCAGCAGCTTTCGGGGCGCCTACGAGCAGTACTTC.